Following are 5 T cell receptor beta chains from one sample sequenced in a study of neoadjuvant nivolumab and ipilimumab in lung cancer. Only in-frame clones appear in the TCRdb table, and some are missing; sequencing was by immunoSEQ multiplex PCR. Among 25,000 to 35,000 clones, 90% were seen once, and the ten largest hold approximately 5%. Sequences were derived from peripheral blood, sampled after neoadjuvant nivolumab, alone or with ipilimumab, at or shortly before surgery. The receptors here all came from an adult with non-small cell lung cancer.

V gene TRBV9 combines with J gene TRBJ2-5; no firm D call. This CDR3 region has 14 residues. Germline V CDR1 and CDR2: SGDLS, YYNGEE. The V and J ends lost 4 bases and 2 bases respectively, with 12 bases between them. The CDR3 sequence: CASSPALEQETQYF. As DNA, the CDR3 is TGTGCCAGCAGCCCCGCTCTCGAGCAAGAGACCCAGTACTTC.

The chain joins TRBV7-7 to TRBJ2-2; the D call may be TRBD1 or TRBD2 (5 bases each). Germline CDR1 and CDR2: SSHAT and FNYEAQ (reference sequence). The V end was cut by 8 bases, the J end by 1 base, with 5 bases between. The CDR3 spans 12 residues. CDR3 sequence (DNA): TGTGCCAGCGGGGGGAACACCGGGGAGCTGTTTTTT. As protein: CASGGNTGELFF.

The chain carries TRBV4-1 and TRBJ1-4, with D possibly being TRBD1 (5 bases). CDR3 size: 17 residues. Trimming removed 0 bases from V and 0 bases from J, with 11 bases in between. Germline CDR1 MGHRA, CDR2 YSYEKL. CDR3 residues: CASSQDQGPATNEKLFF. The CDR3 region has the DNA TGCGCCAGCAGCCAAGATCAGGGTCCCGCAACTAATGAAAAACTGTTTTTT.

The chain joins TRBV7-2 to TRBJ1-2, with D maybe TRBD1 (5 bases). The V gene lost 1 base and the J gene lost 5 bases, with 17 bases spanning the gap. This CDR3 contains 16 residues. Germline CDR1 and CDR2: SGHTA and FQGNSA. The CDR3 spells CASSLVGRTGPYGYTF. CDR3 DNA sequence: TGTGCCAGCAGCTTAGTTGGCCGAACAGGACCATATGGCTACACCTTC.

This clone has just one count. The rearrangement uses TRBV5-4 and TRBJ1-1, with unresolved D. Germline CDR1 reads SGHNT; CDR2 reads YYREEE (reference sequence). This CDR3 is built from 13 residues. Deletions cut 0 bases from V and 4 bases from J, with 7 bases between. CDR3 DNA sequence: TGTGCCAGCAGCTTGGACGGGCCCACTGAAGCTTTCTTT. Translation: CASSLDGPTEAFF.